This TCR beta chain was captured in a study of blood T cell repertoires in COVID-19. Clones were read by immunoSEQ multiplex PCR, and TCRdb kept only the in-frame ones, dropping some. Among under 300,000 clones listed, around 90% were seen once. The CDR3 runs 13 residues. V lost 10 bases and J 2 bases, leaving 14 bases between the germline ends. Germline V CDR1 and CDR2: MNHEY, SVGAGI. Sequenced sample: PBMCs or T cells enriched from blood (not recorded which). This clonotype was sampled from a woman aged 18-35 years who had recovered from COVID-19. The chain couples TRBV6-5 to TRBJ1-2, with D possibly matching TRBD1 (6 bases). CDR3 coding DNA: TGTGCCACCGGACAGACACAAAACTATGGCTACACCTTC. Protein: CATGQTQNYGYTF.